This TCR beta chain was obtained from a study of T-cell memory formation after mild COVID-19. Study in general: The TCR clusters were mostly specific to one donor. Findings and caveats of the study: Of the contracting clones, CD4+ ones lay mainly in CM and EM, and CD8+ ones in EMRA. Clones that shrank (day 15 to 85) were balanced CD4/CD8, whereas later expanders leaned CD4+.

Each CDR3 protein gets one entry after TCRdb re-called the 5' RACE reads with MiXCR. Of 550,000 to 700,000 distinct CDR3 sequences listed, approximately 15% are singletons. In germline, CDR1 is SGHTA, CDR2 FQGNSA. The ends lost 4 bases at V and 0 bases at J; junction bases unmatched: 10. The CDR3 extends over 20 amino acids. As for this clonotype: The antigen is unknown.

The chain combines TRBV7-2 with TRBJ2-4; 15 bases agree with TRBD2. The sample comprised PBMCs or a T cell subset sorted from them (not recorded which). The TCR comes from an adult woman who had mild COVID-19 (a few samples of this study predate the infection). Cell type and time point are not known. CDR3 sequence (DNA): TGTGCCAGCAGCTCCCCTCCCGGGACTAGCGGGGGGCTAGCCAAAAACATTCAGTACTTC. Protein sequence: CASSSPPGTSGGLAKNIQYF.